The source of this T cell receptor beta chain is a study of cytomegalovirus exposure and HLA in healthy donors. Background on the study: Unique TCR beta sequences numbering fewer than 130 million came from 150 million to 200 million T cells in an earlier analysis. Whole-study results and caveats: Prior analysis indicated that the majority of TCR beta V segments exhibited productivity approximately 90% or approximately 30% of the time. Apart from CMV serostatus, no immune exposure information was available. Follow-up analysis found HLA locus-dependent TCR association rates, highest for DRB1 and lowest for HLA-C.

This clone has only a few counts. Its cognate antigen is unknown. The CDR3 has 15 amino acids. From germline, CDR1 is SGHDN and CDR2 FVKESK. V was trimmed by 2 bases and J by 4 bases, leaving 14 bases between them. The PCR employed 60 Vbeta primers together with 13 Jbeta primers. The repertoire was sequenced with immunoSEQ multiplex PCR; TCRdb's copy has only in-frame clones and lacks some. The sample consists of 100,000 or so clones, roughly four fifths of them appearing once. Sequenced input: PBMCs. The chain uses TRBV14 and TRBJ1-1, with unresolved D. This clonotype was obtained from a middle-aged woman in good health and CMV-seropositive. The DNA for the CDR3 is TGTGCCAGCAGCCAATACGATCCGCGGGTCACTGAAGCTTTCTTT. This codes for CASSQYDPRVTEAFF.